A few counts support the clone carrying this TCR beta chain. The data derive from a study of blood T cell repertoires in COVID-19. Background on the study: The samples span acute and convalescent COVID-19 from the United States, Italy and Spain. From T cells, B-cell-depleted T cells, or PBMCs came the material, which was cDNA or gDNA.

Trimming removed 4 bases from V and 2 bases from J; junction bases left unmatched: 13. CDR1 MNHNS and CDR2 SASEGT come from the germline V gene. This CDR3 spans 19 amino acids. Methods used by the authors: Scientists estimated how many nucleated cells there were by amplifying reference gene primers. Measured with immunoSEQ multiplex PCR; TCRdb has only the in-frame clones, and not every one. Clone size and the V and J calls come from that table; the DNA yielded D and trimming. The sample lists 20,000 or so clones, roughly nine tenths occurring once. Specimen: peripheral blood. The gene calls are TRBV6-1 and TRBJ2-3, with 12 bases that match TRBD2. This receptor was identified in a human donor with active COVID-19. The donor label of this sample is uncertain. CDR3 residues: CASSATSGRGGALTDTQYF. DNA of the CDR3: TGTGCCAGCAGTGCGACTAGCGGGAGAGGGGGCGCCCTCACAGATACGCAGTATTTT.